This TCR beta chain was identified during a study of tissue T cells after allogeneic stem cell transplantation. Across the study: Of the grafts for graft-versus-host disease patients, four were unmodified and three CD34-selected.

The CDR3 sequence is 14 residues long. The V segment lost 7 bases and the J segment 3 bases; nucleotides outside the gene matches: 3. The germline CDR1 and CDR2 sequences are MNHEY and SVGAGI. TCRdb's copy holds only in-frame clones and misses some; the assay was immunoSEQ multiplex PCR. The table includes 42,000 or so clones, 80% to 95% detected once. The V call is TRBV6-5, the J call TRBJ1-4; 9 bases are shared with TRBD1. The origin of this receptor is a woman aged 40-69 years who later had graft-versus-host disease after an allogeneic stem cell transplant. The sequences come from blood, collected before transplantation. The CDR3 coding sequence is TGTGCCAGCAAGACAGGGGGGTCTAATGAAAAACTGTTTTTT. Translated: CASKTGGSNEKLFF.